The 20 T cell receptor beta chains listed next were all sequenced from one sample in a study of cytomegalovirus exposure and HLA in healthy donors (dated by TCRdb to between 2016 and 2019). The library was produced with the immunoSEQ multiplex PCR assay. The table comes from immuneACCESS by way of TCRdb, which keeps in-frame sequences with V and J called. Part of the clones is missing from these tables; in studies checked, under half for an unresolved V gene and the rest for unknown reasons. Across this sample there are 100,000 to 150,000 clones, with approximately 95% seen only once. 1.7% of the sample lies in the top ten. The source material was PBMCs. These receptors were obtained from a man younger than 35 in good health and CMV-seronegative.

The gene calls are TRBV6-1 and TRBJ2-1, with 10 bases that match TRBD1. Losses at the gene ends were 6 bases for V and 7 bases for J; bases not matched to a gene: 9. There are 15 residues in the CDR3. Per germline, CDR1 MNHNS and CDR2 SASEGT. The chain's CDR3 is CASRTGTGDWNEQFF. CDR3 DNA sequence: TGTGCCAGCAGAACCGGGACAGGGGACTGGAATGAGCAGTTCTTC.

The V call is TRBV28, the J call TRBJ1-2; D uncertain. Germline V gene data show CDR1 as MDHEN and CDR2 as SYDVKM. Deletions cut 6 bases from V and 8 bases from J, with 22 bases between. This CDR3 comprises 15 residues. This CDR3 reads CASRRSQIPPKGYTF. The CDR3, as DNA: TGTGCCAGCAGACGGTCACAGATTCCTCCTAAGGGCTACACCTTC.

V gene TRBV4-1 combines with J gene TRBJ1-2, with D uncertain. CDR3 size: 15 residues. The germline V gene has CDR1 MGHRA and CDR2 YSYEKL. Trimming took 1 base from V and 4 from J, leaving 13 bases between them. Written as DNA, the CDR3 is TGCGCCAGCAGCCAAGGGACGGGAACTAGCTATGGCTACACCTTC. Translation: CASSQGTGTSYGYTF.

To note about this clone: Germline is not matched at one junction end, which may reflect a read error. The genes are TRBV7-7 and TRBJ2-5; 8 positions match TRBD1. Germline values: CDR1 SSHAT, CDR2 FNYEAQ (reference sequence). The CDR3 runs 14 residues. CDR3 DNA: TGTGCTAGCAGTCAGACAGGGGCGGAAGAGACCCAGTACTTC. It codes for CASSQTGAEETQYF.

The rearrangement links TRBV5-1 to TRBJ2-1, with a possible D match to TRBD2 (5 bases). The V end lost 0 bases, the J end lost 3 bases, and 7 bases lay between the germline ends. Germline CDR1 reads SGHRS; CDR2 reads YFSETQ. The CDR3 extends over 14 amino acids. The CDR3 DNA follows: TGCGCCAGCAGCTTGGATGGAGGCTACAATGAGCAGTTCTTC. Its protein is CASSLDGGYNEQFF. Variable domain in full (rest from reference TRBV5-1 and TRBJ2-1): KAGVTQTPRYLIKTRGQQVTLSCSPISGHRSVSWYQQTPGQGLQFLFEYFSETQRNKGNFPGRFSGRQFSNSRSEMNVSTLELGDSALYLCASSLDGGYNEQFFGPGTRLTVL.

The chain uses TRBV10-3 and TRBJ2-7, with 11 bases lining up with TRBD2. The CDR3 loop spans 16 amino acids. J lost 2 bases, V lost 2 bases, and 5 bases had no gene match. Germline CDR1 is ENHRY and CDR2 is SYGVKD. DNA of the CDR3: TGTGCCATCAGTGAGACTAGCGGGAGTACCGCCTACGAGCAGTACTTC. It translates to CAISETSGSTAYEQYF.

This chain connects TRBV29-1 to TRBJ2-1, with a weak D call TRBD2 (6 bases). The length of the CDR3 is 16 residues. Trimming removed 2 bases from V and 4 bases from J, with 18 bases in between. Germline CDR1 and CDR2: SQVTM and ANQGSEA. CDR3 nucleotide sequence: TGCAGCGTTGAACCCCGGGGTGGCGGGGAATACAATGAGCAGTTCTTC. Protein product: CSVEPRGGGEYNEQFF.

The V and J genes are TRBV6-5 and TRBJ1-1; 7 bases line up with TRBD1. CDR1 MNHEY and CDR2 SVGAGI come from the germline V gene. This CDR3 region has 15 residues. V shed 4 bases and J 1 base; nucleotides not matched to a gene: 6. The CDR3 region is CASSSSRTGNTEAFF. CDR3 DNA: TGTGCCAGCAGTTCTTCTCGGACAGGGAACACTGAAGCTTTCTTT.

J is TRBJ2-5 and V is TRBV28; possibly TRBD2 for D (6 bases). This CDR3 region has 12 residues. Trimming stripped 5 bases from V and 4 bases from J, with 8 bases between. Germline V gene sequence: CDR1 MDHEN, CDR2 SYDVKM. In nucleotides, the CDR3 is TGTGCCAGCAGTGCGGGGCGAGAGACCCAGTACTTC. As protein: CASSAGRETQYF.

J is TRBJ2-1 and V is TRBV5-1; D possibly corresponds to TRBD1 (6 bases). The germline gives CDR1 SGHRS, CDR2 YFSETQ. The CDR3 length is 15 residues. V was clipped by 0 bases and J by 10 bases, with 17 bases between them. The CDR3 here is CASSLGQGRSNEQFF. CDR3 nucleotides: TGCGCCAGCAGCTTGGGGCAGGGGAGAAGTAACGAGCAGTTCTTC.

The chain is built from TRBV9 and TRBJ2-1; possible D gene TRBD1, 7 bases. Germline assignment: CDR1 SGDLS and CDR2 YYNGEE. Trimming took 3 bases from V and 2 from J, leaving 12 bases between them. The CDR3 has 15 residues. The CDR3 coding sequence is TGTGCCAGCAGCGAGGGGGGACAGACCTACAATGAGCAGTTCTTC. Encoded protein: CASSEGGQTYNEQFF.

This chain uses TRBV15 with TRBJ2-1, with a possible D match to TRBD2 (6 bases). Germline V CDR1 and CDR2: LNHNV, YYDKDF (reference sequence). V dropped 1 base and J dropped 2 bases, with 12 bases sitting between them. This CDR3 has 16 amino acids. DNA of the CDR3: TGTGCCACCAGCAGAGGGGTAGGGGAGGCCTACAATGAGCAGTTCTTC. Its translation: CATSRGVGEAYNEQFF.

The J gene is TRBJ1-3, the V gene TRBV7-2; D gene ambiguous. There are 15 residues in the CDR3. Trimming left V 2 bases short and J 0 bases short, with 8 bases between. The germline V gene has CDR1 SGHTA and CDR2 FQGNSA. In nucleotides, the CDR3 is TGTGCCAGCAGCTTAAACAGATACTCTGGAAACACCATATATTTT. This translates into CASSLNRYSGNTIYF.

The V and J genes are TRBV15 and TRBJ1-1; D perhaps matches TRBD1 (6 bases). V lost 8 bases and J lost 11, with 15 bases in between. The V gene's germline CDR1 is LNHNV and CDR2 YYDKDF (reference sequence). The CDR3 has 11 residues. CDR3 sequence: CATLGGVEAFF. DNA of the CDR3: TGTGCCACCCTAGGGGGGGTCGAGGCTTTCTTT.

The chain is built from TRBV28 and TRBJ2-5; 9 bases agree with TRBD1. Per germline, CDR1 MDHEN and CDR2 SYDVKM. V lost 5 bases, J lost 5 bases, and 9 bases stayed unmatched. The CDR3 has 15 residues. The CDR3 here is CASSVGGQGRETQYF. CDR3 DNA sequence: TGTGCCAGCAGTGTGGGTGGACAGGGGAGGGAGACCCAGTACTTC.

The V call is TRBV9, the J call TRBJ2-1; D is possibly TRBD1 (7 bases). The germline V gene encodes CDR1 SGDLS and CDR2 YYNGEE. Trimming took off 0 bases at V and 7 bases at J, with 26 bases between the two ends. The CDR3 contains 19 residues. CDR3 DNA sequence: TGTGCCAGCAGCGTAGGTTCCCAGCAGGGGGGAGTAATGGGTAATGAGCAGTTCTTC. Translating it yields CASSVGSQQGGVMGNEQFF.

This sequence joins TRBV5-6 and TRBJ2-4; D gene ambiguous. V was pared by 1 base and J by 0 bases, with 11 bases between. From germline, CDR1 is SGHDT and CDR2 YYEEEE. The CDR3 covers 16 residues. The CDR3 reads CASSLSSLSAKNIQYF. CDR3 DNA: TGTGCCAGCAGCTTGTCGAGCCTTTCAGCCAAAAACATTCAGTACTTC.

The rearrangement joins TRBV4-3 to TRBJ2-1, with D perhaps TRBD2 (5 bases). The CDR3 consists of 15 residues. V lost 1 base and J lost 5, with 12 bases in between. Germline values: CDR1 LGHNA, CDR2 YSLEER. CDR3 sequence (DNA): TGCGCCAGCAGCCAAGCCGGGGAGAGCAACAATGAGCAGTTCTTC. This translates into CASSQAGESNNEQFF.

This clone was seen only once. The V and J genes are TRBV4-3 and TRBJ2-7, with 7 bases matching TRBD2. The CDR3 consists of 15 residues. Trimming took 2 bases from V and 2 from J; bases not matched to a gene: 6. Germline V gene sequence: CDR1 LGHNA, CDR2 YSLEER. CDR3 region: CASSQTLAVAYEQYF. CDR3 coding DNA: TGCGCCAGCAGCCAAACTCTAGCGGTAGCCTACGAGCAGTACTTC.

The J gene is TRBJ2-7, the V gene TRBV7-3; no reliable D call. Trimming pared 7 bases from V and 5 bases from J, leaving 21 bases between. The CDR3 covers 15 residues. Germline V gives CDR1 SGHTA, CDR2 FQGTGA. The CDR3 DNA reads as TGTGCCAGCACCGTACTGGCGGCGCCTTTTGACGAGCAGTACTTC. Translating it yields CASTVLAAPFDEQYF.